A single TCR beta chain is shown here with its context. This sample is part of a study of blood T cell repertoires in COVID-19. Study as a whole: The samples span acute and convalescent COVID-19 from the United States, Italy and Spain. T cells, B-cell-depleted T cells, or PBMCs provided the cDNA or gDNA that served as material.

V was cut by 4 bases and J by 7 bases, with 19 bases left in between. The germline V gene has CDR1 LGHNA and CDR2 YSLEER. The CDR3 sequence is 15 residues long. As originally analysed: Estimation of nucleated cell counts was performed using reference gene primer amplification. Only in-frame clones appear in the TCRdb table, and some are missing; sequencing was by immunoSEQ multiplex PCR. V and J calls and clone size are given by that table; D and trimming were obtained from the DNA. This sample has about 220,000 clones; 86% occur once, and the top ten carry about 3%. Source material: peripheral blood. This TCR was recovered from a woman aged 25 to 45 who had recovered from COVID-19. The V gene is TRBV4-3, the J gene TRBJ1-2, with D possibly matching TRBD1 (5 bases). CDR3 in DNA: TGCGCCAGCAGCCCGGAGGCGATAGGGGAGGGTGGCTACACCTTC. This codes for CASSPEAIGEGGYTF.